Listed below are T cell receptor beta chains from one sample, sequenced in a study of spatial heterogeneity in lung cancer. TCRdb ran MiXCR on the 5' RACE reads and lists one entry per CDR3 protein. Of more than 75,000 distinct CDR3 sequences listed, just under 20% are singletons. Source: PBMCs, taken at follow-up. The receptors were gathered from a male donor with early-stage non-small cell lung cancer. Each CDR3 is given with its conserved first and last residue. Each record gives: CDR3 protein, CDR3 DNA, clone size, V gene, J gene, D gene. The D gene is left open where the match is weak. Clone size is shown for a subset of rows, as once, few, many or a class of expanded clone.

CASRQGEDTQYF	TGCGCCAGCAGGCAGGGCGAAGATACGCAGTATTTT	many	TRBV5-1	TRBJ2-3	-
CATSDRGRGQAQYF	TGTGCCACCAGTGATCGCGGACGGGGACAGGCCCAGTACTTC	few	TRBV24-1	TRBJ2-5	TRBD1
CASSEARLAGDDEQFF	TGTGCCAGCAGTGAAGCGAGGCTAGCGGGAGATGATGAGCAGTTCTTC	few	TRBV2	TRBJ2-1	TRBD2
CASSQAGINEAFF	TGTGCCAGCAGCCAAGCCGGCATTAATGAAGCTTTCTTT	-	TRBV3-1	TRBJ1-1	-
CASSLRTSGGSTDTQYF	TGTGCCAGCAGCCTTCGGACTAGCGGGGGGAGCACAGATACGCAGTATTTT	-	TRBV11-3	TRBJ2-3	TRBD2
CATSELAGDRRAQYF	TGTGCCACCAGTGAACTAGCGGGAGACCGCCGGGCCCAGTACTTC	-	TRBV24-1	TRBJ2-5	TRBD2
CASSLLTTGGGGELFF	TGCGCCAGCAGCTTGCTTACGACAGGCGGTGGCGGGGAGCTGTTTTTT	-	TRBV5-1	TRBJ2-2	-
CASSKREGGMDYGYTF	TGTGCCAGCAGCAAACGGGAAGGGGGCATGGACTATGGCTACACCTTC	once	TRBV21-1	TRBJ1-2	-
CASSSGWDGGELFF	TGTGCCAGCAGCTCGGGTTGGGACGGCGGGGAGCTGTTTTTT	few	TRBV7-2	TRBJ2-2	-
CASGRRADTEAFF	TGTGCCAGCGGAAGACGGGCGGACACTGAAGCTTTCTTT	-	TRBV7-8	TRBJ1-1	-
CSARDRSNEQFF	TGCAGTGCTAGAGATAGGAGTAATGAGCAGTTCTTC	many	TRBV20-1	TRBJ2-1	-
CSARPGTGGWTDTQYF	TGCAGTGCTCGTCCCGGGACAGGGGGCTGGACAGATACGCAGTATTTT	few	TRBV20-1	TRBJ2-3	TRBD1
CATSDPRTGGGTDTQYF	TGTGCCACCAGTGATCCACGGACAGGGGGCGGCACAGATACGCAGTATTTT	many	TRBV24-1	TRBJ2-3	TRBD1
CASSLAQSPLHF	TGTGCCAGCAGCCTTGCCCAATCACCCCTCCACTTT	-	TRBV3-1	TRBJ1-6	-
CASSPKAGVEAFF	TGTGCCAGCTCACCGAAGGCAGGGGTTGAAGCTTTCTTT	-	TRBV18	TRBJ1-1	-
CASSFNRGTTEAFF	TGCGCCAGCAGCTTCAACAGGGGGACCACTGAAGCTTTCTTT	many	TRBV5-1	TRBJ1-1	TRBD1
CSASQGAETQYF	TGCAGTGCTAGCCAGGGCGCGGAGACCCAGTACTTC	-	TRBV20-1	TRBJ2-5	-
CASSPQGSRAKEKLFF	TGTGCCAGCAGCCCCCAGGGGAGCAGGGCTAAGGAAAAACTGTTTTTT	few	TRBV14	TRBJ1-4	-
CASSQGRVSGNTIYF	TGTGCCAGCAGCCAAGGGAGGGTCTCCGGAAACACCATATATTTT	-	TRBV3-1	TRBJ1-3	-
CASSQLRGQETQYF	TGTGCCAGCAGCCAACTTCGGGGGCAAGAGACCCAGTACTTC	-	TRBV3-1	TRBJ2-5	-
CASSRTGVSQETQYF	TGCGCCAGCAGCCGGACAGGGGTGAGCCAAGAGACCCAGTACTTC	-	TRBV4-3	TRBJ2-5	TRBD1
CSARVQNTEAFF	TGCAGTGCTAGAGTACAGAACACTGAAGCTTTCTTT	many	TRBV20-1	TRBJ1-1	-
CSARDRTYSNQPQHF	TGCAGTGCTAGGGACAGGACCTATAGCAATCAGCCCCAGCATTTT	-	TRBV20-1	TRBJ1-5	TRBD1
CSAGTSGNYEQYF	TGCAGCGCTGGGACTAGCGGAAACTACGAGCAGTACTTC	many	TRBV29-1	TRBJ2-7	TRBD2
CASNDRESQPQHF	TGTGCCAGCAACGACAGGGAATCCCAGCCCCAGCATTTT	few	TRBV6-2/TRBV6-3	TRBJ1-5	TRBD1
CASSPKTGGPNEQFF	TGTGCCAGCAGCCCCAAGACAGGGGGCCCCAATGAGCAGTTCTTC	few	TRBV7-2	TRBJ2-1	TRBD1
CSAVSMSAEITYEQYF	TGCAGTGCTGTCTCCATGTCAGCGGAAATAACCTACGAGCAGTACTTC	few	TRBV20-1	TRBJ2-7	-
CSVGTASTDTQYF	TGCAGCGTTGGGACAGCGAGCACAGATACGCAGTATTTT	few	TRBV29-1	TRBJ2-3	-
CASSLGLAEQYF	TGCGCCAGCAGCTTGGGACTAGCGGAGCAGTACTTC	-	TRBV5-1	TRBJ2-7	TRBD2
CASSFSGGGNQPQHF	TGCGCCAGCAGCTTTTCCGGGGGCGGCAATCAGCCCCAGCATTTT	many	TRBV5-1	TRBJ1-5	-
CASSYSAKRTNTEAFF	TGTGCCAGCAGTTACTCGGCGAAGAGGACGAACACTGAAGCTTTCTTT	few	TRBV6-5	TRBJ1-1	-
CASKWPEQETQYF	TGTGCCAGCAAATGGCCAGAGCAAGAGACCCAGTACTTC	-	TRBV6-1	TRBJ2-5	-
CGSSQSSRFYNEQFF	TGTGGCAGCAGCCAATCTAGCAGGTTCTACAATGAGCAGTTCTTC	-	TRBV3-1	TRBJ2-1	-
CASRKDRLAGRVVNEQFF	TGTGCCAGCAGAAAAGATAGACTAGCGGGAAGAGTGGTCAATGAGCAGTTCTTC	few	TRBV25-1	TRBJ2-1	TRBD2
CSVASGLARETQYF	TGCAGCGTTGCTTCGGGACTAGCTAGGGAGACCCAGTACTTC	few	TRBV29-1	TRBJ2-5	TRBD2
CASSLGGGRSSYEQYF	TGTGCCAGCAGTTTAGGGGGCGGGAGGAGCTCCTACGAGCAGTACTTC	few	TRBV12-3/TRBV12-4	TRBJ2-7	TRBD2
CASSLSNRRAGLHEQYF	TGTGCCAGCAGTTTATCGAATCGCCGGGCGGGCCTCCACGAGCAGTACTTC	-	TRBV27	TRBJ2-7	-
CASSLAKSSYEQYF	TGCGCCAGCAGCTTGGCTAAAAGCTCCTACGAGCAGTACTTC	-	TRBV5-1	TRBJ2-7	-
CSASTTGQETQYF	TGCAGTGCTAGCACGACAGGGCAAGAGACCCAGTACTTC	-	TRBV20-1	TRBJ2-5	TRBD1